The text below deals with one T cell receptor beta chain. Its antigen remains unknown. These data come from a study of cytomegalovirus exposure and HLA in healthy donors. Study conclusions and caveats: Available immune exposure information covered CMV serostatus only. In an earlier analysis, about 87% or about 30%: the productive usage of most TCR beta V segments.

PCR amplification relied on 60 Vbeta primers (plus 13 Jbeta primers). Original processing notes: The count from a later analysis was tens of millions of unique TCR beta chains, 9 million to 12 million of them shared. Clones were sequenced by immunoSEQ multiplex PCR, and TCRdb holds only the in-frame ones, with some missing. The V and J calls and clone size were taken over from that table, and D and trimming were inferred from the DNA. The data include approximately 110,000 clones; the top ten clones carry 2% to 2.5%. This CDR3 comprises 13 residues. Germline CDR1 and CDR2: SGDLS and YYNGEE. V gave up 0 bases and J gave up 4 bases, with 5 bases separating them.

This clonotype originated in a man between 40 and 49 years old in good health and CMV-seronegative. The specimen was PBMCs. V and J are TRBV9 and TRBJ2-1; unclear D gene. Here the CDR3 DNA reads TGTGCCAGCAGCGTAGGGCCTTACAATGAGCAGTTCTTC. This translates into CASSVGPYNEQFF.